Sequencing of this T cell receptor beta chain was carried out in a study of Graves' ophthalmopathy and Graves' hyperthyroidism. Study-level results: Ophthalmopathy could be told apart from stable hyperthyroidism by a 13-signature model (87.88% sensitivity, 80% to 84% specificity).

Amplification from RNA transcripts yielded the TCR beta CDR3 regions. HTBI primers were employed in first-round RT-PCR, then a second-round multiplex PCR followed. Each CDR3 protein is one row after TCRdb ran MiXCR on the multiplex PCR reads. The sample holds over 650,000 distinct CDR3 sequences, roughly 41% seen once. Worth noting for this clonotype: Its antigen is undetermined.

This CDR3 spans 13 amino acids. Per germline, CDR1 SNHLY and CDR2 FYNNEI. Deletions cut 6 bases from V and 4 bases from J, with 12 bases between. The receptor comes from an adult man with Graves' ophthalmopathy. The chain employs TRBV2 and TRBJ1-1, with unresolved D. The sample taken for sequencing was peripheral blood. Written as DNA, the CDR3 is TGTGCCAGCAGGGCACGACAAGTCACTGAAGCTTTCTTT. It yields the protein CASRARQVTEAFF.